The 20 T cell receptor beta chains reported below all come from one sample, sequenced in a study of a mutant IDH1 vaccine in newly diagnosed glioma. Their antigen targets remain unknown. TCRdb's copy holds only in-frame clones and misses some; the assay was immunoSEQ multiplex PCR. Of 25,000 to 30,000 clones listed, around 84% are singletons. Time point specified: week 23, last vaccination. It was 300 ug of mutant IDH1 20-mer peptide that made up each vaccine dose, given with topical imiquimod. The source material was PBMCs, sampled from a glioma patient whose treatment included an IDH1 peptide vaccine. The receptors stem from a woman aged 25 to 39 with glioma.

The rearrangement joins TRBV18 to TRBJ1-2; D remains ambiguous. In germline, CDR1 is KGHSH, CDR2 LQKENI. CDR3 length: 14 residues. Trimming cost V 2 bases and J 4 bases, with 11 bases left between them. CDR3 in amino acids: CASSPSGSSYGYTF. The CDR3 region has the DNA TGTGCCAGCTCACCAAGCGGTTCCTCCTATGGCTACACCTTC.

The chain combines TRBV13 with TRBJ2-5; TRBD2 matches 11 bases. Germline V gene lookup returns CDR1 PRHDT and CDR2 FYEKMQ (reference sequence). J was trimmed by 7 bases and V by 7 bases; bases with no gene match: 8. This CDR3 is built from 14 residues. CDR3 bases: TGTGCCAGCAAAGACCTAGCGGGGGGCGGGACCCAGTACTTC. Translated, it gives CASKDLAGGGTQYF.

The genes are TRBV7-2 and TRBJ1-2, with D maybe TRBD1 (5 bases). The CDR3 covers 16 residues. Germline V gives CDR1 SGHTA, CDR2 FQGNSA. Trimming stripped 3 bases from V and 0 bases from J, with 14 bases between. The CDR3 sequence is CASSLGRGGANYGYTF. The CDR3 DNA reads TGTGCCAGCAGCTTGGGGAGGGGTGGAGCTAACTATGGCTACACCTTC.

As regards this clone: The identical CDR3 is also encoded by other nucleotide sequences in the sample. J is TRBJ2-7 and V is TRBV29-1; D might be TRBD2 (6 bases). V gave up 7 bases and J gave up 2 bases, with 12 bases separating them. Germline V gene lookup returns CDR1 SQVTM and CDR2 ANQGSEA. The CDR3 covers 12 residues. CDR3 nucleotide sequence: TGCAGCGGAGGGGACTTTACCTACGAGCAGTACTTC. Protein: CSGGDFTYEQYF.

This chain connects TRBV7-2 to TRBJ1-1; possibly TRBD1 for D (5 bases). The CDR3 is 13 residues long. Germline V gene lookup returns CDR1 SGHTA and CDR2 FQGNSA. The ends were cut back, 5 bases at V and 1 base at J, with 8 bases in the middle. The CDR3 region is CASSRQRNTEAFF. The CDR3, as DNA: TGTGCCAGCAGCCGACAGAGGAACACTGAAGCTTTCTTT. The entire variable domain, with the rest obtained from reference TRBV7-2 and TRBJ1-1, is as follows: GAGVSQSPSNKVTEKGKDVELRCDPISGHTALYWYRQSLGQGLEFLIYFQGNSAPDKSGLPSDRFSAERTGGSVSTLTIQRTQQEDSAVYLCASSRQRNTEAFFGQGTRLTVV.

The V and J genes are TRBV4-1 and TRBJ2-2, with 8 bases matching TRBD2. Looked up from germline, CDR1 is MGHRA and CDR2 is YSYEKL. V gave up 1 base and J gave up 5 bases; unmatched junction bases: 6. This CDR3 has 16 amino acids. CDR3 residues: CASSQVAGGRTGELFF. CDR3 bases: TGCGCCAGCAGCCAAGTGGCGGGGGGAAGGACCGGGGAGCTGTTTTTT.

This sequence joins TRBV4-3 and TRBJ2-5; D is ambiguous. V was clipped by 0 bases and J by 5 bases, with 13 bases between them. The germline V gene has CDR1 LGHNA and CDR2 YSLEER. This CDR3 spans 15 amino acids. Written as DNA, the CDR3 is TGCGCCAGCAGCCAAGATATGACAACGTGGGAGACCCAGTACTTC. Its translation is CASSQDMTTWETQYF.

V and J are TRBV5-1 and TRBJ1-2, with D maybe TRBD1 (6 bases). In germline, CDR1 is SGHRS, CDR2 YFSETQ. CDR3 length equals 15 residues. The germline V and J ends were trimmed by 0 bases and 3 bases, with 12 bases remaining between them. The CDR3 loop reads CASSLVRGRDYGYTF. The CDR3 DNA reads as TGCGCCAGCAGCTTGGTTCGGGGGCGCGACTATGGCTACACCTTC.

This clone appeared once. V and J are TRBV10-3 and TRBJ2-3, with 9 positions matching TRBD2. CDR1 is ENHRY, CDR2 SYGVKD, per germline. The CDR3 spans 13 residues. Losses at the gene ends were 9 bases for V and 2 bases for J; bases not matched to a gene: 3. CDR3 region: CAMQRGDTDTQYF. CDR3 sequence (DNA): TGTGCCATGCAGCGGGGGGACACAGATACGCAGTATTTT.

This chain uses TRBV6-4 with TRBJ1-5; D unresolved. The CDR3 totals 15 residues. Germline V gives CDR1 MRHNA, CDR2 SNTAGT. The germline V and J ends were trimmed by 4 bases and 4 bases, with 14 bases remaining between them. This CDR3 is CASSVEDGTNQPQHF. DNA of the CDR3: TGTGCCAGCAGTGTTGAGGACGGAACTAATCAGCCCCAGCATTTT.

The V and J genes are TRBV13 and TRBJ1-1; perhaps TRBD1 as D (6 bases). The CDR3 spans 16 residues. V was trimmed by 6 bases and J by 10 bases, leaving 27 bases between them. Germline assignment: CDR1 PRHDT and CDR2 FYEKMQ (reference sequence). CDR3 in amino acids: CASSRRQQGPPGGAFF. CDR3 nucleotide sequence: TGTGCCAGCAGTCGACGACAACAGGGACCCCCCGGTGGAGCTTTCTTT.

The CDR3, as DNA: TGTGCCAGCAGCCCTACCTGGGGGGTGGACCGTGGCTACACCTTC. Protein product: CASSPTWGVDRGYTF. The chain employs TRBV14 and TRBJ1-2; D possibly corresponds to TRBD1 (5 bases). V was cut by 4 bases and J by 7 bases, with 19 bases left in between. Germline loops: CDR1 SGHDN, CDR2 FVKESK. The length of the CDR3 is 15 residues.

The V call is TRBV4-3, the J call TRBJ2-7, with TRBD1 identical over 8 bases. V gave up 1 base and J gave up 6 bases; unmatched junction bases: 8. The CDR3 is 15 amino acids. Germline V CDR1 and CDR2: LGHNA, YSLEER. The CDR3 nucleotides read TGCGCCAGCAGCCAAGGGCGGACAGGGAATTTCGAGCAGTACTTC. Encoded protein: CASSQGRTGNFEQYF.

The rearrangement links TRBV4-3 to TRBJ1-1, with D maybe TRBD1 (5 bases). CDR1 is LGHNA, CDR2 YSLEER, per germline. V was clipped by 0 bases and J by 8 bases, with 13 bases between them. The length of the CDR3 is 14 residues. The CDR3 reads CASSQDVWTTEAFF. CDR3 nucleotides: TGCGCCAGCAGCCAAGATGTCTGGACAACCGAAGCTTTCTTT.

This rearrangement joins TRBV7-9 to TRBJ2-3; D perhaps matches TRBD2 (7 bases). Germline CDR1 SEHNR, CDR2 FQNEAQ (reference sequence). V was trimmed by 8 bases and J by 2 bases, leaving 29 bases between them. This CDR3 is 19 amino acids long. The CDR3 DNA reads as TGTGCCAGCCACGGAGGGGGAGGGGGGTCCCGGGGCTTCACAGATACGCAGTATTTT. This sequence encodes CASHGGGGGSRGFTDTQYF.

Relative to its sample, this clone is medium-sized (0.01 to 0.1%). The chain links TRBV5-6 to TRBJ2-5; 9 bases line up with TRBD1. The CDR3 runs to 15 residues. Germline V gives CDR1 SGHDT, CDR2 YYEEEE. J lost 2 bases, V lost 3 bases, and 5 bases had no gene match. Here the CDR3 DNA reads TGTGCCAGCAGCTCTAGACAGGGGGAACAAGAGACCCAGTACTTC. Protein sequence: CASSSRQGEQETQYF.

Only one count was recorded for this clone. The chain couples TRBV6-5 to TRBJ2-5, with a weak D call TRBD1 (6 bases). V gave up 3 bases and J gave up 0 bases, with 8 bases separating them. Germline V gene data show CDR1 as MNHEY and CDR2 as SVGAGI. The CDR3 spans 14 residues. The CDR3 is CASSYRDNQETQYF. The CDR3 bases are TGTGCCAGCAGTTATAGGGACAACCAAGAGACCCAGTACTTC.

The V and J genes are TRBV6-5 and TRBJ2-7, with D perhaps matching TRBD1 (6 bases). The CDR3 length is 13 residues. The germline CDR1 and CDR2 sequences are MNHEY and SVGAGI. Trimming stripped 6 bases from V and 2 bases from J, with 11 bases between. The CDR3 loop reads CASSLDRAYEQYF. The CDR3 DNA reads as TGTGCCAGCAGCTTGGACAGAGCCTACGAGCAGTACTTC.

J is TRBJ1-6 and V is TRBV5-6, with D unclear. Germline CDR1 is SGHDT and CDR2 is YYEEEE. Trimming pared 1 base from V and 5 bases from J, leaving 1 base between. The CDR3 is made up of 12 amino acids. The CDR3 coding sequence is TGTGCCAGCAGCTTGAATAATTCACCCCTCCACTTT. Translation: CASSLNNSPLHF.

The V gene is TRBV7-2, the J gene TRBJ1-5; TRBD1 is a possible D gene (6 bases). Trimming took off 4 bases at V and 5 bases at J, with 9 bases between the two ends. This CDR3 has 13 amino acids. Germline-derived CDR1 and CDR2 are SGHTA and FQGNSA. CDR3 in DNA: TGTGCCAGCAGCTACAGGGATTATCAGCCCCAGCATTTT. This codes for CASSYRDYQPQHF.